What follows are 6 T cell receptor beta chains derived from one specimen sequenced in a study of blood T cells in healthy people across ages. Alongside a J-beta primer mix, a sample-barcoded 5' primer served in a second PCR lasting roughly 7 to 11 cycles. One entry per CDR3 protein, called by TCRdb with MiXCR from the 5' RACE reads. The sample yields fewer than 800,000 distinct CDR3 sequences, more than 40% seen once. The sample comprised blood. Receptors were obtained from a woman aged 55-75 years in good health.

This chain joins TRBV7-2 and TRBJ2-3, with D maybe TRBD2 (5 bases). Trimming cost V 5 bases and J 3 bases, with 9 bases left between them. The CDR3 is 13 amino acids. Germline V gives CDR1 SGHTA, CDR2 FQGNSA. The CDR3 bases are TGTGCCAGCAGCCATCGGGGTACAGATACGCAGTATTTT. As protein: CASSHRGTDTQYF. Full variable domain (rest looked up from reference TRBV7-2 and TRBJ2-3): GAGVSQSPSNKVTEKGKDVELRCDPISGHTALYWYRQSLGQGLEFLIYFQGNSAPDKSGLPSDRFSAERTGGSVSTLTIQRTQQEDSAVYLCASSHRGTDTQYFGPGTRLTVL.

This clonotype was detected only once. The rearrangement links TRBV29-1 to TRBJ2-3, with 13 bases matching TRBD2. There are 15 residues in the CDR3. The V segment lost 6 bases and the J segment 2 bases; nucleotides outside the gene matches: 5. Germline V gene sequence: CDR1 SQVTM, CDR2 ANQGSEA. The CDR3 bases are TGCAGCGTGCTGGGACTAGCGGGGCCCACAGATACGCAGTATTTT. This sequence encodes CSVLGLAGPTDTQYF.

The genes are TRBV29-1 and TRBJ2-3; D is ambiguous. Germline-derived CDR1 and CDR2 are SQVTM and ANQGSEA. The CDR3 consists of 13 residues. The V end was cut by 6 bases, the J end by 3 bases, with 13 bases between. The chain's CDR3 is CSVDLRSTDTQYF. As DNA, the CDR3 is TGCAGCGTGGATTTACGGTCAACAGATACGCAGTATTTT.

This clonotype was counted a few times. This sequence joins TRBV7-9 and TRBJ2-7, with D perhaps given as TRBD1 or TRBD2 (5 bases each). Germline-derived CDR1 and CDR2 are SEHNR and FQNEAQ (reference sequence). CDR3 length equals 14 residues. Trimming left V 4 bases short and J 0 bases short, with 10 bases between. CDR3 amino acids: CASSSGRYSYEQYF. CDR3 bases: TGTGCCAGCAGCTCGGGACGGTACTCCTACGAGCAGTACTTC.

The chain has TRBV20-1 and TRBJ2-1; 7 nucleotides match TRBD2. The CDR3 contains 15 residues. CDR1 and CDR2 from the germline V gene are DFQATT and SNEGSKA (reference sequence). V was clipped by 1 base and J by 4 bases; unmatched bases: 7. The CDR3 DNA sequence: TGCAGTGCTAGAGCTCTAGCGGAGAGATACAATGAGCAGTTCTTC. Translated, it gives CSARALAERYNEQFF.

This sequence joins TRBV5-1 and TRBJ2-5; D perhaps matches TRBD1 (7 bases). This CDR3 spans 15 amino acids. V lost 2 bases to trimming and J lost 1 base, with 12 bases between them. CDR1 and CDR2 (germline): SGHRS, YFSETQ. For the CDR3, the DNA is TGCGCCAGCAGCTTCGGGACAGCGGGCCAAGAGACCCAGTACTTC. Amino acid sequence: CASSFGTAGQETQYF.